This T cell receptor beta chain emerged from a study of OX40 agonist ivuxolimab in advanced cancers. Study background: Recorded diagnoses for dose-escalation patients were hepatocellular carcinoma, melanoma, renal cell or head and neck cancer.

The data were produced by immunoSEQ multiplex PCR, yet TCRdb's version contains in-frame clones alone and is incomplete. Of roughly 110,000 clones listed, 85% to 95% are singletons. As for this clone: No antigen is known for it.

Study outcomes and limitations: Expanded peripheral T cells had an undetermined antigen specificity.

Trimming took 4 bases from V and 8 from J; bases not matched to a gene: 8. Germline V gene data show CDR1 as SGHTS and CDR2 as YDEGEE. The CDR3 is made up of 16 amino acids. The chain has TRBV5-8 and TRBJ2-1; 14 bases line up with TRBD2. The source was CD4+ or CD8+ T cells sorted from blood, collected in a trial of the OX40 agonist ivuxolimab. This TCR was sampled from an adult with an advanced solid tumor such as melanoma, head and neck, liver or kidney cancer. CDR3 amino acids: CASSPVGLAGVHEQFF. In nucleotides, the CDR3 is TGTGCCAGCAGCCCGGTGGGACTAGCGGGAGTCCATGAGCAGTTCTTC.